The clone carrying this TCR beta chain has ten or more counts. The target antigen is unknown. The data were taken from a study of response to subunit inactivated influenza vaccine. Findings of the study overall: The authors offered the suggestion that each seasonal influenza vaccination recruits few new T cells.

Each CDR3 protein gets one entry after TCRdb re-called the RT-PCR reads with MiXCR. This table holds under 500,000 distinct CDR3 sequences, over 9.5% found once. CDR1 and CDR2 (germline): DFQATT, SNEGSKA (reference sequence). The junction had 3 bases not matched to a gene; V was cut back by 2 bases and J by 1 base. The CDR3 totals 15 residues. This TCR came from a man aged 50-60 years who received an inactivated influenza vaccine. This chain connects TRBV20-1 to TRBJ2-2, with 8 bases aligning to TRBD1. This material consisted of PBMCs from blood, taken 45 days after vaccination. CDR3 amino acids: CSARHGQGNTGELFF. The CDR3 coding sequence is TGCAGTGCTAGACACGGACAGGGGAACACCGGGGAGCTGTTTTTT.